The sequence of this T cell receptor (beta chain) was determined in a study of control samples from healthy donors and cancer patients. Clones were sequenced by immunoSEQ multiplex PCR, and TCRdb holds only the in-frame ones, with some missing. The table includes 130,000 or so clones, around nine tenths detected once. The CDR3 spans 12 residues. V dropped 3 bases and J dropped 5 bases, with 9 bases sitting between them. Looked up from germline, CDR1 is SGHDT and CDR2 is YYEEEE. The receptor was isolated from a man aged 50 to 60 in good health. The chain combines TRBV5-6 with TRBJ2-7; D possibly matches TRBD1 or TRBD2 (5 bases each). Specimen: blood. The CDR3 DNA reads as TGTGCCAGCAGCTCACCGGGACACGAGCAGTACTTC. Translated: CASSSPGHEQYF.